This T cell receptor beta chain was sequenced for a study of T-cell memory formation after mild COVID-19. The V segment lost 1 base and the J segment 7 bases; nucleotides outside the gene matches: 17. Germline CDR1 and CDR2: LGHNA and YSLEER. The CDR3 contains 19 residues. This clonotype has at least ten counts. TCRdb called the 5' RACE reads again in MiXCR, with one record for every CDR3 protein. There are about 350,000 distinct CDR3 sequences in the sample; roughly an eighth occur only once, and 22% lies in the top ten. The receptor comes from a young man who had mild COVID-19 (a few samples of this study predate the infection). Cell type and time point are not known. The specimen sequenced was PBMCs or a T cell subset sorted from them (not recorded which). The chain carries TRBV4-3 and TRBJ2-1; 9 bases match TRBD2. The CDR3 spells CASSQVRLSGGPHRNEQFF. The CDR3 nucleotides read TGCGCCAGCAGCCAAGTTCGACTAAGCGGGGGGCCCCACCGAAATGAGCAGTTCTTC.